The 32 T cell receptor beta chains reported below all come from one sample, sequenced in a study of T-cell reconstitution after alpha-beta-depleted transplantation in children. Unique molecular identifiers tagged the TCRbeta library. TCRdb reprocessed the PCR reads with MiXCR, giving one entry per CDR3 protein. The data hold some 260,000 distinct CDR3 sequences, with roughly 25% observed a single time. Sample: PBMCs, mostly from graft donor cells, taken 360 days after TCRalphabeta/CD19-depleted stem cell transplant. The receptors were gathered from a female patient aged 2-15 years who had a stem cell transplant for congenital amegakaryocytic thrombocytopenia, so the T cells may come from the graft donor.

V is TRBV12-3 or TRBV12-4 and J is TRBJ1-1; 7 bases line up with TRBD1. The J segment lost 0 bases and the V segment lost 6 bases, leaving 10 bases of the junction unmatched. This CDR3 is built from 16 residues. CDR3 in amino acids: CASSPDRVYMNTEAFF. The CDR3 coding sequence is TGTGCCAGCAGCCCCGACAGGGTGTACATGAACACTGAAGCTTTCTTT.

This clonotype has just a few counts. This chain joins TRBV12-3 or TRBV12-4 and TRBJ2-1, with D tentatively TRBD1 or TRBD2 (6 bases each). This CDR3 spans 16 amino acids. V was clipped by 5 bases and J by 6 bases, with 20 bases between them. CDR3 nucleotides: TGTGCCAGCAGTAGCCTCAAGTGGGGGGACATCAATGAGCAGTTCTTC. Translation: CASSSLKWGDINEQFF.

This clonotype was recorded many times. The J gene is TRBJ1-1, the V gene TRBV20-1; no definite D call. The CDR3 length is 11 residues. Germline-derived CDR1 and CDR2 are DFQATT and SNEGSKA (reference sequence). Trimming cost V 3 bases and J 12 bases, with 14 bases left between them. CDR3 sequence reads: CSASVLQPTFF. DNA of the CDR3: TGCAGTGCTAGCGTTTTGCAGCCAACTTTCTTT.

This clonotype was recorded a few times. The chain is built from TRBV30 and TRBJ2-1; 9 bases fit TRBD2. Germline V gene lookup returns CDR1 GTSNPN and CDR2 SVGIG (reference sequence). The CDR3 length is 13 residues. V dropped 4 bases and J dropped 8; count of bases not matched to a gene: 6. The CDR3 loop reads CAWTGGRGYEQFF. In nucleotides, the CDR3 is TGTGCCTGGACTGGCGGGAGGGGTTATGAGCAGTTCTTC. Full variable domain (outside the CDR3, taken from reference TRBV30 and TRBJ2-1): SQTIHQWPATLVQPVGSPLSLECTVEGTSNPNLYWYRQAAGRGLQLLFYSVGIGQISSEVPQNLSASRPQDRQFILSSKKLLLSDSGFYLCAWTGGRGYEQFFGPGTRLTVL.

The rearrangement joins TRBV12-3 or TRBV12-4 to TRBJ1-1; D remains ambiguous. V was trimmed by 1 base and J by 7 bases, leaving 10 bases between them. The CDR3 runs to 13 residues. Here the CDR3 reads CASSLGEGDEAFF. CDR3 bases: TGTGCCAGCAGTTTAGGGGAGGGAGATGAAGCTTTCTTT.

The V call is TRBV4-3, the J call TRBJ2-3, with D possibly TRBD2 on 5 matching bases. V lost 2 bases, J lost 2 bases, and 14 bases lay in between. The length of the CDR3 is 16 residues. Germline CDR1 reads LGHNA; CDR2 reads YSLEER. CDR3 DNA sequence: TGCGCCAGCAGCCAAATCCTAGCCGGCTCCACAGATACGCAGTATTTT. Translating it yields CASSQILAGSTDTQYF.

CDR3: CASRRLQVPDTQYF. As DNA, the CDR3 is TGTGCCAGCAGACGTCTTCAGGTTCCAGATACGCAGTATTTT. The genes are TRBV12-3 or TRBV12-4 and TRBJ2-3, with D unclear. The CDR3 covers 14 residues. The V end was cut by 6 bases, the J end by 4 bases, with 14 bases between.

The chain links TRBV2 to TRBJ1-1; TRBD1 might be the D (6 bases). The germline gives CDR1 SNHLY, CDR2 FYNNEI. Between the trimmed V and J ends, which lost 10 bases and 6 bases, there was a span of 21 bases. The CDR3 runs 14 residues. CDR3 region: CATTTGQGSPEAFF. As DNA, the CDR3 is TGTGCCACCACCACTGGGCAGGGGAGTCCTGAAGCTTTCTTT.

The chain joins TRBV6-2 or TRBV6-3 to TRBJ2-1; the D gene could be TRBD1 or TRBD2 (5 bases each). Germline assignment: CDR1 MNHEY and CDR2 SVGEGT. V lost 2 bases to trimming and J lost 8 bases, with 19 bases between them. The CDR3 spans 16 residues. CDR3 region: CASSYPKGRPLDEQFF. DNA for the CDR3: TGTGCCAGCAGTTACCCGAAGGGACGGCCCTTGGATGAGCAGTTCTTC.

The CDR3 nucleotides are TGTGCCACCAGTGATTTGTGGAGGGATACGCAGTATTTT. Translation: CATSDLWRDTQYF. V gene TRBV24-1 combines with J gene TRBJ2-3; TRBD2 might be the D (5 bases). Trimming took off 0 bases at V and 6 bases at J, with 6 bases between the two ends. The CDR3 loop spans 13 amino acids. Germline loops: CDR1 KGHDR, CDR2 SFDVKD.

This clonotype was seen a handful of times. V usage is TRBV27 and J usage is TRBJ1-4, with 7 bases identical to TRBD1. Per the germline V gene, CDR1 is MNHEY and CDR2 is SMNVEV (reference sequence). Unmatched junction bases numbered 8, after V lost 6 bases and J lost 7 bases. The length of the CDR3 is 14 residues. CDR3 region: CASRQTGAGEKLFF. The CDR3 DNA sequence: TGTGCCAGCAGGCAAACAGGGGCGGGTGAAAAACTGTTTTTT.

The rearrangement uses TRBV27 and TRBJ1-4; D is perhaps TRBD1 (5 bases). CDR3 size: 14 residues. The germline gives CDR1 MNHEY, CDR2 SMNVEV (reference sequence). V was trimmed by 2 bases and J by 6 bases, leaving 10 bases between them. CDR3 amino acids: CASSLGQGYEKLFF. CDR3 DNA sequence: TGTGCCAGCAGTTTAGGGCAGGGTTATGAAAAACTGTTTTTT.

The chain couples TRBV4-1 to TRBJ2-6; D gene uncertain. Germline V gives CDR1 MGHRA, CDR2 YSYEKL. The CDR3 has 13 amino acids. The V and J ends lost 0 bases and 7 bases respectively, with 4 bases between them. This CDR3 is CASSQDRANVLTF. The DNA for the CDR3 is TGCGCCAGCAGCCAAGACCGAGCCAACGTCCTGACTTTC.

This clonotype was seen ten or more times. The rearrangement joins TRBV20-1 to TRBJ2-2, with 9 positions matching TRBD2. Trimming at V came to 0 bases and at J to 6 bases, leaving 5 bases not matched to a gene. Germline CDR1 reads DFQATT; CDR2 reads SNEGSKA (reference sequence). The CDR3 extends over 15 amino acids. The CDR3 DNA reads TGCAGTGCTAGAGAGTGGCGGGAGGGCCCCGGGGAGCTGTTTTTT. It translates to CSAREWREGPGELFF.

V and J are TRBV4-1 and TRBJ2-1, with 11 nucleotides matching TRBD2. The CDR3 covers 14 residues. The V gene's germline CDR1 is MGHRA and CDR2 YSYEKL. V gave up 4 bases and J gave up 9 bases; unmatched junction bases: 5. In DNA form, the CDR3 reads TGCGCCAGCAGCCTTCCGGGACTAGCGGCTGAGCAGTTCTTC. Translation: CASSLPGLAAEQFF.

This clonotype appeared a single time. This sequence joins TRBV7-3 and TRBJ1-5, with D hard to call. The CDR3 sequence is 13 residues long. CDR1 and CDR2 (germline): SGHTA, FQGTGA. V was clipped by 2 bases and J by 6 bases, with 8 bases between them. The CDR3, as DNA: TGTGCCAGCAGCTTAGGTGTCAGTCAGCCCCAGCATTTT. Translating gives CASSLGVSQPQHF.

The chain links TRBV29-1 to TRBJ2-1; weak D call: TRBD1 (7 bases). V lost 6 bases to trimming and J lost 5 bases, with 20 bases between them. This CDR3 spans 15 amino acids. The V gene's germline CDR1 is SQVTM and CDR2 ANQGSEA. DNA of the CDR3: TGCAGCGTCCCCGAGGGAGGAGGGGGCAACAATGAGCAGTTCTTC. Its protein product is CSVPEGGGGNNEQFF.

This clonotype was picked up a small number of times. The J gene is TRBJ2-2, the V gene TRBV11-2; D is perhaps TRBD2 (7 bases). With 2 bases removed from V and 3 bases from J, the gap between germline ends came to 13 bases. From germline, CDR1 is SGHAT and CDR2 FQNNGV. CDR3 size: 16 residues. The CDR3 sequence: CASSLRRGADTGELFF. CDR3 nucleotide sequence: TGTGCCAGCAGCTTACGTCGGGGGGCTGACACCGGGGAGCTGTTTTTT.

The gene calls are TRBV7-3 and TRBJ2-1, with 11 bases that match TRBD2. The germline V gene has CDR1 SGHTA and CDR2 FQGTGA. The CDR3 runs 13 residues. V was pared by 5 bases and J by 12 bases, with 6 bases of the junction left unmatched. This CDR3 reads CASSRTLAGGQFF. For the CDR3, the DNA is TGTGCCAGCAGCCGTACCCTAGCGGGAGGGCAGTTCTTC.

J is TRBJ2-7 and V is TRBV6-6; D unclear. V shed 0 bases and J shed 4 bases, with 7 bases lying between them. The CDR3 has 13 residues. CDR1 MNHNY and CDR2 SVGAGI come from the germline V gene (reference sequence). The CDR3 loop reads CASSYSIGYEQYF. DNA for the CDR3: TGTGCCAGCAGTTACTCGATAGGGTACGAGCAGTACTTC.

The V call is TRBV12-3 or TRBV12-4, the J call TRBJ1-2; no clear D. The CDR3 is made up of 12 amino acids. V lost 3 bases and J 7 bases, leaving 9 bases between the germline ends. The CDR3 region has the DNA TGTGCCAGCAGTTTCGTAGTGGGTGGCTACACCTTC. It yields the protein CASSFVVGGYTF.

This clonotype has a count of ten or more. This rearrangement joins TRBV6-5 to TRBJ1-1; 7 bases map to TRBD1. CDR1 MNHEY and CDR2 SVGAGI come from the germline V gene. This CDR3 is built from 14 residues. J lost 4 bases, V lost 3 bases, and 5 bases had no gene match. CDR3 in amino acids: CASSYRTGATEAFF. CDR3 DNA: TGTGCCAGCAGTTATCGGACAGGTGCCACTGAAGCTTTCTTT.

This chain connects TRBV2 to TRBJ2-1; a weak D match, TRBD2 (6 bases). The CDR3 totals 14 residues. V dropped 11 bases and J dropped 9 bases, with 23 bases sitting between them. Germline loops: CDR1 SNHLY, CDR2 FYNNEI. The CDR3 loop is CAQKRGGKVGEQFF. Written as DNA, the CDR3 is TGTGCCCAAAAACGGGGCGGGAAGGTGGGTGAGCAGTTCTTC.

CDR3: CASSLVRVAIFNEQFF. CDR3 DNA sequence: TGTGCCAGCAGCTTAGTGAGAGTAGCAATTTTCAATGAGCAGTTCTTC. V gene TRBV7-8 combines with J gene TRBJ2-1; no firm D call. The V and J ends lost 1 base and 6 bases respectively, with 16 bases between them. Per germline, CDR1 SGHVS and CDR2 FQNEAQ. This CDR3 has 16 residues.

The rearrangement links TRBV5-1 to TRBJ2-5, with D possibly TRBD1 on 5 matching bases. CDR1 is SGHRS, CDR2 YFSETQ, per germline. This CDR3 has 13 amino acids. The ends were cut back, 0 bases at V and 5 bases at J, with 8 bases in the middle. The CDR3 region has the DNA TGCGCCAGCAGCTTGGAAGGGGTGGAGACCCAGTACTTC. Amino acid sequence: CASSLEGVETQYF.

Only a few counts were recorded for this clonotype. This rearrangement joins TRBV12-3 or TRBV12-4 to TRBJ2-5; 13 nucleotides match TRBD2. V trimming: 6 bases; J trimming: 5 bases; junction bases outside the gene matches: 6. The CDR3 has 15 residues. In nucleotides, the CDR3 is TGTGCCAGCAGCCCCGGGACTAGCGGGGTGGAGACCCAGTACTTC. Protein sequence: CASSPGTSGVETQYF.

This clonotype was seen more than once but under ten times. This chain uses TRBV2 with TRBJ2-3; no firm D call. V lost 0 bases and J lost 4, with 5 bases in between. CDR1 and CDR2 from the germline V gene are SNHLY and FYNNEI. The CDR3 has 13 residues. CDR3 DNA: TGTGCCAGCAGTGAAGCGCCGGCAGATACGCAGTATTTT. As protein: CASSEAPADTQYF.

The table lists this clonotype with a few counts. This chain links TRBV15 with TRBJ2-2, with TRBD2 matching 9 bases. Germline V gene data show CDR1 as LNHNV and CDR2 as YYDKDF (reference sequence). The CDR3 covers 16 residues. With 1 base clipped from V and 7 bases from J, the junction kept 7 bases outside the gene matches. This CDR3 reads CATSRAAGGPVGELFF. Written as DNA, the CDR3 is TGTGCCACCAGCAGAGCTGCGGGGGGGCCCGTCGGGGAGCTGTTTTTT.

This clonotype was recorded at least ten times. The rearrangement joins TRBV20-1 to TRBJ2-7, with 8 nucleotides matching TRBD2. The CDR3 sequence is 13 residues long. The ends lost 8 bases at V and 3 bases at J; junction bases unmatched: 9. Per the germline V gene, CDR1 is DFQATT and CDR2 is SNEGSKA (reference sequence). CDR3 sequence reads: CSLGGGSFYEQYF. The CDR3 nucleotides are TGCAGTTTAGGCGGGGGGAGTTTCTACGAGCAGTACTTC.

This clonotype has more than one count but fewer than ten. The chain is built from TRBV10-3 and TRBJ2-6; D possibly corresponds to TRBD1 (6 bases). Per germline, CDR1 ENHRY and CDR2 SYGVKD. The CDR3 length is 17 residues. V was shortened by 3 bases and J by 2 bases, with 14 bases between the two germline ends. CDR3 in DNA: TGTGCCATCAGTGACTCGGACAGCAAGACTGGGGCCAACGTCCTGACTTTC. It codes for CAISDSDSKTGANVLTF.

V gene TRBV24-1 combines with J gene TRBJ2-2; D gene uncertain. CDR3 length: 16 residues. V was clipped by 1 base and J by 0 bases, with 8 bases between them. The germline CDR1 and CDR2 sequences are KGHDR and SFDVKD. The CDR3 DNA follows: TGTGCCACCAGTGATTTTCAGCCATCGAACACCGGGGAGCTGTTTTTT. This translates into CATSDFQPSNTGELFF.

The chain combines TRBV6-4 with TRBJ2-2, with TRBD2 identical over 7 bases. J gave up 3 bases and V 1 base, and 5 bases lay outside the gene matches. Per germline, CDR1 MRHNA and CDR2 SNTAGT. The CDR3 runs to 16 residues. CDR3 residues: CASSDLPGGDTGELFF. CDR3 nucleotides: TGTGCCAGCAGTGACTTACCGGGGGGTGACACCGGGGAGCTGTTTTTT.